The next 9 T cell receptor beta chains were all read from a single sample in a study of blood T cells in healthy people across ages. PCR was performed a second time for roughly 7 to 11 cycles using a sample-barcoded 5' primer and a J-beta primer mix. TCRdb passed the 5' RACE reads through MiXCR, listing each CDR3 protein once. The data contain some 1.5 million distinct CDR3 sequences, over 25% of them singletons. Material for sequencing was blood. The receptors originated from a woman in her thirties in good health.

The rearrangement joins TRBV3-1 to TRBJ2-5; D not certain. The CDR3 is 12 amino acids. Trimming shortened V by 5 bases and J by 7 bases, and 11 bases separated the two germline ends. Germline values: CDR1 LGHDT, CDR2 YNNKEL (reference sequence). Here the CDR3 DNA reads TGTGCCAGCAGCGGCGAGGTACGGACCCAGTACTTC. Its translation: CASSGEVRTQYF.

V usage is TRBV15 and J usage is TRBJ2-1, with 12 positions matching TRBD2. V was clipped by 5 bases and J by 7 bases; unmatched bases: 9. The germline V gene has CDR1 LNHNV and CDR2 YYDKDF (reference sequence). The length of the CDR3 is 16 residues. The CDR3 sequence is CATSGSGTSGWNEQFF. CDR3 in DNA: TGTGCCACCAGCGGATCAGGGACTAGCGGGTGGAATGAGCAGTTCTTC.

This clonotype occurred a few times. The chain uses TRBV4-1 and TRBJ2-3; 9 positions agree with TRBD2. In germline, CDR1 is MGHRA, CDR2 YSYEKL. CDR3 length: 18 amino acids. With V trimmed by 0 bases and J by 5 bases, 12 bases remained unmatched. CDR3 amino acids: CASSQDPGSGRWIDTQYF. CDR3 DNA sequence: TGCGCCAGCAGCCAAGATCCAGGGAGCGGGAGGTGGATAGATACGCAGTATTTT.

Points on this clonotype: An end of the junction does not agree with germline; a read error may underlie this. The chain recombines TRBV7-7 with TRBJ2-1, with a weak D call TRBD2 (5 bases). From germline, CDR1 is SSHAT and CDR2 FNYEAQ (reference sequence). The CDR3 is 16 amino acids. The CDR3 loop reads CVSSPNIGISYNGQFF. DNA for the CDR3: TGTGTCAGCAGCCCCAATATCGGGATCTCCTACAATGGGCAGTTCTTC.

The chain combines TRBV10-2 with TRBJ1-1; D is possibly TRBD1 (6 bases). The CDR3 contains 13 residues. The germline V and J ends were trimmed by 3 bases and 3 bases, with 8 bases remaining between them. Germline loops: CDR1 WSHSY, CDR2 SAAADI. The CDR3 sequence is CASSEWGHTEAFF. The CDR3 bases are TGCGCCAGCAGTGAATGGGGGCACACTGAAGCTTTCTTT.

Notes on this clonotype: A junction boundary mismatches the germline segment, possibly from a read error. This rearrangement joins TRBV27 to TRBJ2-7; D might be TRBD2 (6 bases). Germline assignment: CDR1 MNHEY and CDR2 SMNVEV (reference sequence). The CDR3 length is 13 residues. The CDR3 nucleotides read TGTGCCAGCGGCCAAACCGAGCGTCGGGAGCGGTACTTC. Its protein is CASGQTERRERYF.

The genes are TRBV11-2 and TRBJ2-1; TRBD2 matches at 8 bases. CDR1 is SGHAT and CDR2 is FQNNGV in the germline V gene. This CDR3 has 15 amino acids. Losses at the gene ends were 4 bases for V and 8 bases for J; bases not matched to a gene: 10. The CDR3 region is CASSSLAGLGDEQFF. The CDR3 DNA follows: TGTGCCAGCAGCTCCTTAGCGGGATTGGGCGATGAGCAGTTCTTC.

In this sample, this clonotype turned up many times. The chain joins TRBV4-1 to TRBJ2-7, with a tentative D call TRBD1 (6 bases). CDR3 length equals 17 residues. Germline V gene data show CDR1 as MGHRA and CDR2 as YSYEKL. Trimming took off 0 bases at V and 2 bases at J, with 17 bases between the two ends. CDR3 in DNA: TGCGCCAGCAGCCAAGATTTTCTGGGGACACTGCCCTACGAGCAGTACTTC. It codes for CASSQDFLGTLPYEQYF.

This clonotype has just one count. The chain couples TRBV27 to TRBJ2-7, with 8 positions matching TRBD2. J lost 9 bases, V lost 4 bases, and 17 bases had no gene match. Germline CDR1 and CDR2: MNHEY and SMNVEV (reference sequence). CDR3 length equals 16 residues. CDR3 coding DNA: TGTGCCAGCAGTTCGCTGAGCGGGAGCCCCCCCAACGCGCAGTACTTC. It is translated as CASSSLSGSPPNAQYF.